This paragraph reports one T cell receptor (beta chain). Its antigen is not identified. The time point here: approximately ten-day in vitro stimulation with candidate neoantigen peptide 7. Several ELISpot-reactive neoantigen peptides each drove a roughly ten-day in vitro stimulation. Baseline for clone expansion was a parallel culture with no peptide. The data are from a study of PD-1 blockade in mismatch repair-deficient tumors. General study results and limits: 140 or so unique blood TCRs came from expansion to three of seven peptides.

V lost 3 bases and J lost 3; bases outside the gene matches: 6. Germline V gene lookup returns CDR1 SGDLS and CDR2 YYNGEE. There are 15 residues in the CDR3. Method: immunoSEQ multiplex PCR; TCRdb's copy keeps in-frame clones and lacks some. The data contain nearly 9,000 clones, over 75% of them seen just once; the ten biggest clones take up roughly 12%. Sequencing used cells cultured in vitro, obtained from a patient treated with pembrolizumab. The chain carries TRBV9 and TRBJ1-1, with 9 nucleotides matching TRBD1. The sequence derives from an adult with mismatch repair-deficient cancer. In nucleotides, the CDR3 is TGTGCCAGCAGCGATGGGGACAGGGTTGACACTGAAGCTTTCTTT. Its protein is CASSDGDRVDTEAFF.